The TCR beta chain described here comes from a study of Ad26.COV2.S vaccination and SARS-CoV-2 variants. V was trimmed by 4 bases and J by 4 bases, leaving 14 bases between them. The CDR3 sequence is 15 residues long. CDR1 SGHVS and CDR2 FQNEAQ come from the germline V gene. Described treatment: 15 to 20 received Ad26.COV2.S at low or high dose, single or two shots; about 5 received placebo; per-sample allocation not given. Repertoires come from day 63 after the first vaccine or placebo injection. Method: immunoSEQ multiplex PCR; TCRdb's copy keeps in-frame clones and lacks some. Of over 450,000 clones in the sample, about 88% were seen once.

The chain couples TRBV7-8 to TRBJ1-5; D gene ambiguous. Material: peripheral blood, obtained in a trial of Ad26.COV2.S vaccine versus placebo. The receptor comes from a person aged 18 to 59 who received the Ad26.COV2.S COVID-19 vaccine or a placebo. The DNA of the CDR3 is TGTGCCAGCAGCTCTGTCGTGGGTCAAAATCAGCCCCAGCATTTT. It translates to CASSSVVGQNQPQHF.